One and the same sample provided the 22 T cell receptor beta chains below, sequenced in a study of shared clonotypes between healthy human individuals. Some clones are missing from TCRdb's copy, which holds only in-frame ones; the method was immunoSEQ multiplex PCR. The profile covers 2 million to 2.5 million clones, with about 90% appearing a single time and around 0.4% taken by the ten largest. The specimen was naive CD4+ T cells from PBMCs. Regarding subset: CD45RA+ positively selected. The receptors shown here come from a man between 18 and 35 years old in good health. Some clones in this sample may be carry-over from other donors' samples.

The chain links TRBV6-1 to TRBJ2-7, with D unclear. The CDR3 loop spans 11 amino acids. Germline lookup yields CDR1 MNHNS and CDR2 SASEGT. V was shortened by 4 bases and J by 9 bases, with 10 bases between the two germline ends. The CDR3: CASSGGSGQYF. The CDR3 DNA follows: TGTGCCAGCAGTGGGGGTAGTGGGCAGTACTTC.

Details on this clone: Other DNA sequences in the sample encode the same CDR3. The V call is TRBV7-2, the J call TRBJ2-1; D call uncertain. Germline V gene lookup returns CDR1 SGHTA and CDR2 FQGNSA. The V end lost 3 bases, the J end lost 4 bases, and 4 bases lay between the germline ends. The length of the CDR3 is 12 residues. CDR3 nucleotides: TGTGCCAGCAGCTTCGGGTACAATGAGCAGTTCTTC. Its protein product is CASSFGYNEQFF.

CDR3 loop: CAWSVRLAGGPHEQFF. For the CDR3, the DNA is TGTGCCTGGAGTGTACGACTAGCGGGAGGACCCCACGAGCAGTTCTTC. The rearrangement joins TRBV30 to TRBJ2-1; 13 bases are a match to TRBD2. CDR3 length: 16 residues. V shed 0 bases, J shed 10 bases, and the junction held 9 bases outside the gene matches. Germline loops: CDR1 GTSNPN, CDR2 SVGIG (reference sequence).

As to this clone: The same CDR3 is also encoded by other DNA sequences in this sample. V and J are TRBV15 and TRBJ2-3, with D unclear. CDR3 length: 14 residues. CDR1 is LNHNV, CDR2 YYDKDF, per germline (reference sequence). V lost 0 bases to trimming and J lost 2 bases, with 6 bases between them. The CDR3 nucleotides are TGTGCCACCAGCAGAGACAGCTCCACAGATACGCAGTATTTT. Translated, it gives CATSRDSSTDTQYF.

This chain joins TRBV11-2 and TRBJ2-7, with D tentatively TRBD1 (6 bases). CDR3 length: 13 residues. V lost 5 bases and J lost 3, with 11 bases in between. The germline V gene encodes CDR1 SGHAT and CDR2 FQNNGV. The CDR3: CASSPWTVYEQYF. CDR3 sequence (DNA): TGTGCCAGCAGCCCCTGGACAGTCTACGAGCAGTACTTC. Based on the CDR3 plus reference TRBV11-2 and TRBJ2-7, the full variable domain is EAGVAQSPRYKIIEKRQSVAFWCNPISGHATLYWYQQILGQGPKLLIQFQNNGVVDDSQLPKDRFSAERLKGVDSTLKIQPAKLEDSAVYLCASSPWTVYEQYFGPGTRLTVT.

The chain employs TRBV28 and TRBJ2-2; D possibly corresponds to TRBD1 (5 bases). Deletions cut 7 bases from V and 4 bases from J, with 10 bases between. The CDR3 has 13 residues. CDR1 is MDHEN, CDR2 SYDVKM, per germline. CDR3 bases: TGTGCCAGCAACCCAGGGTCCACCGGGGAGCTGTTTTTT. Translating gives CASNPGSTGELFF.

This clone was seen a few times. V gene TRBV28 combines with J gene TRBJ1-5; D not resolved. The CDR3 has 9 amino acids. Germline V gives CDR1 MDHEN, CDR2 SYDVKM. The V end lost 8 bases, the J end lost 9 bases, and 5 bases lay between the germline ends. CDR3 sequence reads: CASGSPQHF. The DNA for the CDR3 is TGTGCCAGCGGTTCGCCCCAGCATTTT.

The chain has TRBV5-1 and TRBJ2-3, with D possibly matching TRBD2 (6 bases). This CDR3 region has 17 residues. The germline V gene encodes CDR1 SGHRS and CDR2 YFSETQ. V lost 4 bases, J lost 0 bases, and 18 bases lay in between. The CDR3, as DNA: TGCGCCAGCAGCCTATCTACCGCGGGGACTAGCACAGATACGCAGTATTTT. It specifies CASSLSTAGTSTDTQYF.

The chain joins TRBV29-1 to TRBJ2-1; 13 bases line up with TRBD2. V lost 4 bases, J lost 0 bases, and 0 bases stayed unmatched. This CDR3 has 15 residues. The V gene's germline CDR1 is SQVTM and CDR2 ANQGSEA. CDR3: CSVGTSGSSYNEQFF. The CDR3 nucleotides are TGCAGCGTTGGGACTAGCGGGAGCTCCTACAATGAGCAGTTCTTC.

The rearrangement joins TRBV5-1 to TRBJ2-7, with D maybe TRBD1 (5 bases). CDR1 SGHRS and CDR2 YFSETQ come from the germline V gene. V lost 6 bases to trimming and J lost 0 bases, with 10 bases between them. This CDR3 region has 13 residues. The CDR3 reads CASMEQDSYEQYF. For the CDR3, the DNA is TGCGCCAGCATGGAACAGGACTCCTACGAGCAGTACTTC.

V and J are TRBV28 and TRBJ2-7, with TRBD1 matching 7 bases. This CDR3 has 11 residues. J lost 12 bases, V lost 5 bases, and 7 bases had no gene match. CDR1 and CDR2 from the germline V gene are MDHEN and SYDVKM. CDR3 sequence: CASSLLDRLYF. In DNA, the CDR3 is TGTGCCAGCAGTCTCTTGGACAGGCTGTACTTC.

The CDR3 DNA reads as TGTGCCAGCAGCTTAGGATTTGCGGGAGGGCAAGAGACCCAGTACTTC. Protein sequence: CASSLGFAGGQETQYF. The gene calls are TRBV11-2 and TRBJ2-5, with 9 nucleotides matching TRBD2. V dropped 1 base and J dropped 2; count of bases not matched to a gene: 5. Germline CDR1 SGHAT, CDR2 FQNNGV. The CDR3 contains 16 residues.

This rearrangement joins TRBV11-3 to TRBJ2-7; possibly TRBD1 or TRBD2 for D (5 bases each). The germline V and J ends were trimmed by 1 base and 6 bases, with 10 bases remaining between them. This CDR3 has 13 residues. The V gene's germline CDR1 is SGHNT and CDR2 YENEEA. CDR3 nucleotides: TGTGCCAGCAGCTTAGTGCCTGGGGGCGAGCAGTACTTC. This gives the protein CASSLVPGGEQYF. Complete variable domain (other parts from reference TRBV11-3 and TRBJ2-7): EAGVVQSPRYKIIEKKQPVAFWCNPISGHNTLYWYLQNLGQGPELLIRYENEEAVDDSQLPKDRFSAERLKGVDSTLKIQPAELGDSAVYLCASSLVPGGEQYFGPGTRLTVT.

This rearrangement joins TRBV18 to TRBJ1-1, with a weak D call TRBD1 (6 bases). Germline V gene sequence: CDR1 KGHSH, CDR2 LQKENI. V was clipped by 5 bases and J by 2 bases, with 15 bases between them. CDR3 length: 15 residues. The CDR3, as DNA: TGTGCCAGCTCATTCGGACAGTCCTCCAACACTGAAGCTTTCTTT. Protein product: CASSFGQSSNTEAFF.

The gene calls are TRBV19 and TRBJ1-5, with unresolved D. The CDR3 runs 15 residues. Germline assignment: CDR1 LNHDA and CDR2 SQIVND (reference sequence). Trimming removed 7 bases at V and 7 bases at J, with 20 bases between. The chain's CDR3 is CASTPWGSSIQPQHF. CDR3 coding DNA: TGTGCCAGTACCCCCTGGGGTTCTTCTATCCAGCCCCAGCATTTT.

CDR3 protein: CASSPTSGATYF. CDR3 coding DNA: TGTGCCAGCAGTCCGACTAGCGGGGCGACGTACTTC. The J gene is TRBJ2-7, the V gene TRBV6-5; 11 bases align to TRBD2. CDR3 length: 12 residues. After removal of 5 bases from V and 12 bases from J, the junction contained 6 bases not matched to a gene. The germline CDR1 and CDR2 sequences are MNHEY and SVGAGI.

The sample holds one count of this clone. V and J are TRBV7-2 and TRBJ1-3; D is possibly TRBD1 (6 bases). This CDR3 is 17 amino acids long. With 5 bases removed from V and 2 bases from J, the gap between germline ends came to 19 bases. Germline values: CDR1 SGHTA, CDR2 FQGNSA. CDR3: CASSPWPRGFAGNTIYF. The DNA of the CDR3 is TGTGCCAGCAGCCCCTGGCCCAGGGGTTTCGCTGGAAACACCATATATTTT.

The rearrangement joins TRBV9 to TRBJ2-7; TRBD1 agrees at 10 bases. This CDR3 comprises 16 residues. Trimming cost V 4 bases and J 5 bases; bases outside gene matches: 12. The V gene's germline CDR1 is SGDLS and CDR2 YYNGEE. The CDR3 bases are TGTGCCAGCAGCCCTCCACCGACAGGGGGCTTCAACGAGCAGTACTTC. Amino acids: CASSPPPTGGFNEQYF.

V usage is TRBV7-6 and J usage is TRBJ2-2; D remains ambiguous. Germline CDR1 SGHVS, CDR2 FNYEAQ. This CDR3 has 15 residues. The V gene lost 2 bases and the J gene lost 1 base, with 8 bases spanning the gap. The CDR3 region is CASSLSEVNTGELFF. CDR3 nucleotide sequence: TGTGCCAGCAGCTTATCGGAAGTGAACACCGGGGAGCTGTTTTTT.

The gene calls are TRBV28 and TRBJ2-1; D remains ambiguous. This CDR3 is built from 15 residues. Germline assignment: CDR1 MDHEN and CDR2 SYDVKM. With 5 bases removed from V and 3 bases from J, the gap between germline ends came to 14 bases. The CDR3 nucleotides read TGTGCCAGCAGTCCCACCGGCCTCCTCTACAATGAGCAGTTCTTC. Protein product: CASSPTGLLYNEQFF.

This chain joins TRBV5-1 and TRBJ2-5; D is undetermined. Between the trimmed V and J ends, which lost 0 bases and 1 base, there was a span of 10 bases. There are 15 residues in the CDR3. Germline assignment: CDR1 SGHRS and CDR2 YFSETQ. DNA for the CDR3: TGCGCCAGCAGCTTGGGGACCCTCGGCCAAGAGACCCAGTACTTC. Its translation is CASSLGTLGQETQYF.

A note on this clone: Other DNA variants within this sample encode the same CDR3. CDR3 sequence reads: CSVERGNTEAFF. CDR3 in DNA: TGCAGCGTTGAACGTGGTAACACTGAAGCTTTCTTT. V is TRBV29-1 and J is TRBJ1-1; the D is unclear. The germline V and J ends were trimmed by 2 bases and 2 bases, with 6 bases remaining between them. The CDR3 consists of 12 residues. Germline V gene sequence: CDR1 SQVTM, CDR2 ANQGSEA. Variable domain in full (rest from reference TRBV29-1 and TRBJ1-1): SAVISQKPSRDICQRGTSLTIQCQVDSQVTMMFWYRQQPGQSLTLIATANQGSEATYESGFVIDKFPISRPNLTFSTLTVSNMSPEDSSIYLCSVERGNTEAFFGQGTRLTVV.